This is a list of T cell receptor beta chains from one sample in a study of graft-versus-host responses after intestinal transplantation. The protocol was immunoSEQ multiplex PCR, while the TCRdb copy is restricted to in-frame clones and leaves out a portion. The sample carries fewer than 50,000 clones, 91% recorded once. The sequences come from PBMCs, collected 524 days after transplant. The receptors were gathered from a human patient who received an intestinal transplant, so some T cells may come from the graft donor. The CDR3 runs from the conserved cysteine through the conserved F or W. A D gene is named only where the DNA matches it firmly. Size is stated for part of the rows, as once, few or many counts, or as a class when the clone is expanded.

CASSGPYQETQYF TGTGCCAGCAGTGGACCCTATCAAGAGACCCAGTACTTC TRBJ2-5 NA NA TRBV25-1
CASSLGLAHETQYF TGTGCCAGTAGTTTGGGACTAGCCCACGAGACCCAGTACTTC TRBJ2-5 TRBD2 NA TRBV19
CASSLGQGLNTEAFF TGCGCCAGCAGCTTGGGACAGGGATTGAACACTGAAGCTTTCTTT TRBJ1-1 TRBD1 NA TRBV5-1
CASSLSRTYEQYF TGCGCCAGCAGCTTGTCTAGAACCTACGAGCAGTACTTC TRBJ2-7 NA NA TRBV5-1
CASSLGSAYEQYF TGTGCCAGCAGCTTAGGGAGCGCCTACGAGCAGTACTTC TRBJ2-7 NA NA TRBV11-2
CASSYSIQNTGELFF TGTGCCAGCAGTTACTCGATTCAGAACACCGGGGAGCTGTTTTTT TRBJ2-2 NA once TRBV6-5
CASRFSGSNYNEQFF TGTGCCAGCAGGTTTAGCGGGAGTAATTACAATGAGCAGTTCTTC TRBJ2-1 TRBD2 once TRBV6-5
CASSVESGNTIYF TGTGCCAGCAGCGTAGAATCTGGAAACACCATATATTTT TRBJ1-3 NA few TRBV9
CASSFRTNLRNEQYF TGTGCCAGCAGTTTTCGCACTAATCTGAGGAACGAGCAGTACTTC TRBJ2-7 NA once TRBV28
CASSKIDLGAQTSPDTQYF TGTGCCAGCAGCAAAATAGATCTCGGGGCTCAGACGTCCCCAGATACGCAGTATTTT TRBJ2-3 NA NA TRBV21-1
CASSKSREVPLNSANEKLFF TGTGCCAGCAGCAAATCTAGGGAGGTTCCCTTAAATTCGGCTAATGAAAAACTGTTTTTT TRBJ1-4 NA NA TRBV21-1
CASTGQTNTGELFF TGTGCCAGTACGGGACAGACCAACACCGGGGAGCTGTTTTTT TRBJ2-2 TRBD1 NA TRBV19
CASSFSKQGAAEAFF TGCGCCAGCAGCTTCTCAAAACAGGGGGCTGCTGAAGCTTTCTTT TRBJ1-1 TRBD1 NA TRBV5-1
CASSHSYEQYF TGTGCCAGCAGCCACTCCTACGAGCAGTACTTC TRBJ2-7 NA few TRBV7-9
CASRETGRNTEAFF TGTGCCAGCAGGGAGACAGGCCGAAACACTGAAGCTTTCTTT TRBJ1-1 NA NA TRBV6-6
CASSPEASGRTTGELFF TGTGCCAGCTCACCAGAAGCTAGCGGGAGGACCACCGGGGAGCTGTTTTTT TRBJ2-2 TRBD2 NA TRBV18
CASSFREGEQYF TGTGCCAGCAGCTTCCGCGAGGGCGAGCAGTACTTC TRBJ2-7 NA NA TRBV7-6
CASSFGQGRSGAYEQYF TGTGCCAGCAGTTTTGGACAGGGTCGTAGCGGGGCCTACGAGCAGTACTTC TRBJ2-7 NA NA TRBV27
CASMGTMSETAYEQYF TGTGCCAGCATGGGGACTATGAGCGAGACGGCCTACGAGCAGTACTTC TRBJ2-7 TRBD2 few TRBV2
CASSLLSGRGGPADTQYF TGTGCCAGCAGCTTATTGAGCGGGAGGGGGGGCCCCGCAGATACGCAGTATTTT TRBJ2-3 TRBD2 NA TRBV7-9
CASSLGFSADFGSADTQYF TGTGCCAGCAGCTTAGGATTCTCGGCGGACTTTGGCTCGGCAGATACGCAGTATTTT TRBJ2-3 NA NA TRBV11-3
CASSDGGNQPQHF TGTGCCAGCAGTGATGGAGGGAATCAGCCCCAGCATTTT TRBJ1-5 NA NA TRBV6-1
CASSFGLAGAQGSEQFF TGTGCCAGCAGCTTCGGGCTAGCGGGAGCTCAGGGCAGTGAGCAGTTCTTC TRBJ2-1 TRBD2 NA TRBV7-3
CASSWGTYNEQFF TGCGCCAGCAGCTGGGGTACCTACAATGAGCAGTTCTTC TRBJ2-1 NA NA TRBV5-1
CASSLGTRTGELFF TGTGCCAGCAGCCTCGGGACTAGAACCGGGGAGCTGTTTTTT TRBJ2-2 TRBD2 NA TRBV7-3
CASSPSSLNQETQYF TGTGCCAGCTCACCATCTAGCCTCAACCAAGAGACCCAGTACTTC TRBJ2-5 NA NA TRBV18
CASTWTENTEAFF TGTGCCAGTACTTGGACAGAGAACACTGAAGCTTTCTTT TRBJ1-1 NA NA TRBV19
CASSPSGRSSYEQYF TGTGCCAGCTCACCAAGCGGGAGGAGCTCCTACGAGCAGTACTTC TRBJ2-7 TRBD2 NA TRBV18
CASSITGTTNEKLFF TGTGCCAGCAGCATTACAGGGACGACTAATGAAAAACTGTTTTTT TRBJ1-4 NA once TRBV7-2
CASSELRERDEQYF TGTGCCAGCAGTGAATTGAGGGAGCGCGACGAGCAGTACTTC TRBJ2-7 NA NA TRBV25-1
CASSPPTSGSTDTQYF TGTGCCAGCTCACCACCGACTAGCGGGAGCACAGATACGCAGTATTTT TRBJ2-3 TRBD2 once TRBV18
CASSPIGQGEKLFF TGTGCCAGCAGCCCTATTGGACAGGGTGAAAAACTGTTTTTT TRBJ1-4 TRBD1 NA TRBV5-4
CASSQDGAGELFF TGTGCCAGCAGCCAAGATGGAGCCGGGGAGCTGTTTTTT TRBJ2-2 NA NA TRBV4-2
CASSSRLAVSYEQYF TGTGCCAGCAGCTCCCGACTAGCGGTGTCCTACGAGCAGTACTTC TRBJ2-7 TRBD2 NA TRBV13
CASSVRQGKETQYF TGTGCCAGCAGCGTCCGACAGGGGAAAGAGACCCAGTACTTC TRBJ2-5 TRBD1 NA TRBV9
CASSFRFGDEQFF TGTGCCAGCAGTTTTAGGTTCGGCGATGAGCAGTTCTTC TRBJ2-1 NA NA TRBV11-2
CASNRDSSYNEQFF TGTGCCAGCAATAGGGACAGTTCCTACAATGAGCAGTTCTTC TRBJ2-1 TRBD1 NA TRBV2
CASSLQTEYNEQFF TGTGCCAGCAGCCTCCAAACAGAATACAATGAGCAGTTCTTC TRBJ2-1 NA NA TRBV7-9
CASSPTGPYNSPLHF TGTGCCAGCAGCCCGACAGGGCCTTATAATTCACCCCTCCACTTT TRBJ1-6 TRBD1 NA TRBV27
CASSVGTSGYEQYF TGTGCCAGCAGCGTCGGGACTAGCGGGTACGAGCAGTACTTC TRBJ2-7 TRBD2 NA TRBV11-2
CAISVLRGLIYNEQFF TGTGCCATCAGTGTGTTACGGGGCCTCATCTACAATGAGCAGTTCTTC TRBJ2-1 NA NA TRBV10-3
CASSGLHSNQPQHF TGTGCCAGCAGTGGACTACATAGCAATCAGCCCCAGCATTTT TRBJ1-5 NA NA TRBV2
CASSSRSEQKRNEKLFF TGTGCCAGCAGCTCCCGCTCCGAACAGAAGAGAAATGAAAAACTGTTTTTT TRBJ1-4 NA NA TRBV7-3
CASTNTGGTEAFF TGCGCCAGCACCAATACAGGGGGCACTGAAGCTTTCTTT TRBJ1-1 TRBD1 NA TRBV5-1
CASSLGSTRETQYF TGCGCCAGCAGCTTGGGTTCGACTCGAGAGACCCAGTACTTC TRBJ2-5 NA NA TRBV5-1
CASSLSGAVSYEQYF TGTGCCAGCAGCTTGAGCGGGGCGGTCTCCTACGAGCAGTACTTC TRBJ2-7 TRBD2 NA TRBV11-2
CASNKEVSNTGELFF TGTGCCAGCAATAAGGAAGTGTCGAACACCGGGGAGCTGTTTTTT TRBJ2-2 NA NA TRBV6-5
CASSPRVGAQETQYF TGTGCCAGCAGCCCCCGGGTGGGGGCGCAGGAGACCCAGTACTTC TRBJ2-5 NA NA TRBV2
CASSPQGANYGYTF TGTGCCAGCAGCCCCCAAGGAGCTAACTATGGCTACACCTTC TRBJ1-2 NA once TRBV13
CARGQTNTGELFF TGCGCCCGGGGACAAACGAACACCGGGGAGCTGTTTTTT TRBJ2-2 NA NA TRBV5-1
CASSLGFGSGGGTDTQYF TGCGCCAGCAGCTTGGGATTCGGGAGTGGCGGCGGCACAGATACGCAGTATTTT TRBJ2-3 NA NA TRBV5-1
CASDRAGLGTEAFF TGTGCCAGCGACAGGGCTGGTCTAGGTACTGAAGCTTTCTTT TRBJ1-1 TRBD1 NA TRBV19
CASSQTGQIYEQYF TGCGCCAGCAGCCAAACGGGACAAATCTACGAGCAGTACTTC TRBJ2-7 NA NA TRBV4-1
CAWSVPSGSLYEQYF TGTGCCTGGAGTGTTCCTAGCGGGAGCCTCTACGAGCAGTACTTC TRBJ2-7 TRBD2 NA TRBV30